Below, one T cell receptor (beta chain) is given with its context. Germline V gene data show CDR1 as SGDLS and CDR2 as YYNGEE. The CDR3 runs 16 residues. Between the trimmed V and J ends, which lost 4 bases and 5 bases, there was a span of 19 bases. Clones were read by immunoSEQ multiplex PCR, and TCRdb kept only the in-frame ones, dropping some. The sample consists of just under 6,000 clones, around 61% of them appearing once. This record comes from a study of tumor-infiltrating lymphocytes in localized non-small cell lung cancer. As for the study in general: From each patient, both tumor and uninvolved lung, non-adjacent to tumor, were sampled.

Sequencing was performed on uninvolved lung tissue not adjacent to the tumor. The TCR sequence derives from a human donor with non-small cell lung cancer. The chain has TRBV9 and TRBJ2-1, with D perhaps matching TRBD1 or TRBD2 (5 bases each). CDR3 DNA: TGTGCCAGCAGCCTCGGGGCCCTGCCACCTAACAATGAGCAGTTCTTC. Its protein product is CASSLGALPPNNEQFF.